This TCR beta chain came from a study of T-cell reconstitution after alpha-beta-depleted transplantation in children. Germline trimming cut 9 bases from V and 4 bases from J; bases unmatched to any gene: 11. The germline CDR1 and CDR2 sequences are WSHSY and SAAADI. CDR3 length: 15 residues. Preparation of the TCRbeta library involved a method that used unique molecular identifiers. TCRdb itself ran the PCR reads through MiXCR, one entry per CDR3 protein. In the table there are about 240,000 distinct CDR3 sequences, about 26% of which are singletons. The source is a girl under 10 years old with Fanconi anemia, due to receive a stem cell transplant. The sequences come from PBMCs, collected before TCRalphabeta/CD19-depleted stem cell transplant. J is TRBJ2-1 and V is TRBV10-2; 8 nucleotides agree with TRBD2. The CDR3 DNA reads as TGCGCCAGTTTCGTCTTAGCGGGACAATACAATGAGCAGTTCTTC. Protein sequence: CASFVLAGQYNEQFF.